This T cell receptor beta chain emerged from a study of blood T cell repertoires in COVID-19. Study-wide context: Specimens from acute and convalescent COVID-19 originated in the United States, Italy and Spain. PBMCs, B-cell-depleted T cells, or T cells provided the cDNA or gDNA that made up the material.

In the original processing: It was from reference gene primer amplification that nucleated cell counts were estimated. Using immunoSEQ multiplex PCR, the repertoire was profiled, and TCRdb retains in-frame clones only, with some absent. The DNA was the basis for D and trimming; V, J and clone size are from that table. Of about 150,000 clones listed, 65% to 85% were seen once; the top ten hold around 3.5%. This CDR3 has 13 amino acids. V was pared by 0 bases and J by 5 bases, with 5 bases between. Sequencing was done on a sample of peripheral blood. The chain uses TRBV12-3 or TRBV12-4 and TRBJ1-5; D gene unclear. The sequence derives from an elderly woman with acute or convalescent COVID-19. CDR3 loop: CASSLAGDQPQHF. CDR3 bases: TGTGCCAGCAGTTTAGCCGGGGATCAGCCCCAGCATTTT.